This T cell receptor beta chain was captured in a study of blood T cells in healthy people across ages. Regarding the study as a whole: Roughly linearly, TCR beta diversity per million T cells fell as age increased.

On this clonotype itself: Antigen specificity is unknown.

CDR1 SGHRS and CDR2 YFSETQ come from the germline V gene. This CDR3 contains 16 residues. The V and J ends lost 4 bases and 7 bases respectively, with 18 bases between them. A J-beta primer mix and a sample-barcoded 5' primer were used in a second PCR of about 7 to 11 cycles. TCRdb called the 5' RACE reads again in MiXCR, with one record for every CDR3 protein. The data contain about 640,000 distinct CDR3 sequences, roughly 58% of them singletons. Sequencing was done on a sample of blood. The source of this sequence is a man aged 55 to 70 in good health. The chain carries TRBV5-1 and TRBJ1-6, with D tentatively TRBD1 (5 bases). The CDR3 loop is CASSPAGSWLNSPLHF. The CDR3 DNA sequence: TGCGCCAGCAGCCCGGCAGGGAGCTGGTTGAATTCACCCCTCCACTTT.